This TCR beta chain was captured in a study of T cell responses to AZD1222 COVID-19 vaccine (dated by TCRdb to about 2021). Turning to the overall study: AZD1222 recipients given second doses at about 4 weeks or at about 12 weeks were pooled, since spike-specific TCR depth and breadth were not found to differ between the two schedules. A total of approximately 240 trial participants underwent TCR sequencing, of whom around 200 received two doses of AZD1222 and approximately 25 received two doses of the MenACWY control vaccine. Enrollment into the trials was organized by age into subgroups of 18-55, 56-69 and 70-plus years, and those subgroups contained roughly 150, 30 and 60 TCR-sequenced participants, respectively.

What the authors observed across the whole study: Epitopes outside the regions mutated in the B.1.351 and B.1.1.7 variants were reportedly recognized by nearly half of the unique spike-specific TCRs. The 56-69-year group was small, and its depth increase did not reach significance, likely because of low power. After two AZD1222 doses, spike-specific TCR breadth and depth were significantly higher than at day 0 and than in MenACWY recipients. Because no day 14 peak-response samples were available, the repertoires could be characterized only after the peak T cell response. Most participants were white British and females outnumbered males, and the authors suggested that clonal diversity may have been underestimated. Conclusions about previously exposed vaccinees were limited because only six AZD1222 recipients were SARS-CoV-2 seropositive at baseline. CD4 TCRs associated with the vaccine covered the entire spike protein, and the dominant responses were in regions 160-218 and 743-854.

In the paper's terms, the time point label means: baseline before first vaccination. Vaccinee samples came from UK trials COV001 and COV002, including a single-blind randomized controlled phase 2/3 trial of AZD1222 (ChAdOx1 nCoV-19) in healthy adults. For TCRbeta chain sequencing, PBMC samples from trial participants were taken at day 0 and at day 28 after the second dose. Turning to this clone: The target of this receptor is not known. No clone much larger than this one lies a single base away; base qualities are absent.

The CDR3 contains 17 residues, cysteine and phenylalanine counted. Solely the CDR3 DNA is kept, with 51 bases framed from the first base. V is cut by 1 base and J by 2 bases, and the space between the germline ends is 12 bases. The germline V gene (reference sequence) specifies SEHNR as CDR1 and FQNEAQ as CDR2. The CDR3 regions of human TCRbeta chains were analyzed by immunosequencing. In the paper's pipeline: Repertoire TCRs were matched against a reference library of SARS-CoV-2-specific TCRs generated with the MIRA antigen-specificity platform. Breadth was defined as the fraction of unique TCRs that were SARS-CoV-2-associated. Depth was defined as the fraction of total T cells that were SARS-CoV-2-associated. Each spike-specific TCR was assigned to its reactive spike region and to a CD4 or CD8 class using the MIRA data. Log10-transformed breadth and depth values were compared by one-way ANOVA with Sidak's multiple comparisons tests. TCRdb holds this immuneACCESS table with in-frame rearrangements only. Some clones are missing; in checked studies, unresolved V genes explain under half, and the rest has no known cause. V and J calls and clone size are copied from that table; D and trimming were computed from the DNA. The sample data list under 150,000 clones, and about 93% of these were observed just once. Approximately 5.3% of the sample is in the top ten clones.

The clonotype comes from an adult in good health. The sequenced sample was peripheral blood, obtained on day 0 of AZD1222 vaccination. In this chain, TRBV7-9 is recombined with TRBJ1-6; the D gene is possibly TRBD1, with 6 bases matching. The sequenced DNA is TGTGCCAGCAGCTTAGGGCGGACAGCGCCCTATAATTCACCCCTCCACTTT. It codes for CASSLGRTAPYNSPLHF.